Detailed here is one T cell receptor beta chain. Its antigen target is currently unknown. One base away there is no much larger clone; base qualities are not given. To prepare the library, the immunoSEQ multiplex PCR assay was applied. TCRdb took over this immuneACCESS table, retaining in-frame rearrangements with V and J assigned. Such tables are incomplete; in checked studies, under half of the missing clones stem from an unresolved V gene, and the remainder is unexplained. Present in this sample are about 140,000 clones, 92% of which were seen just once. About 1.6% of the sample belongs to the ten largest clones. The donors were melanoma patients. The data are from a study of CD4+ T cells in melanoma (dated by TCRdb to 2021 to 2024). About the full investigation: Neoantigen-specific CD4+ T cells in human melanoma were investigated in the study. Study-level results and caveats: According to the report, neoantigen-specific CD4+ T cells in melanoma displayed diverse differentiation states. Neoantigen-specific CD4+ T cells were reported to be correlated with the function of CD8+ T cells, macrophages and B cells.

CDR1 and CDR2 were assigned from the germline V gene (reference sequence) as LNHDA and SQIVND. Spanning cysteine to phenylalanine, the CDR3 consists of 16 amino acids. Solely the CDR3 DNA is kept, with 48 bases framed from the first base. Trimming at the junction amounts to 8 bases on V and 7 bases on J, and the germline ends lie 21 bases apart. The sequence came from a human donor with melanoma. Here the chain combines TRBV19 and TRBJ1-6, with TRBD1 as a weak D call on 5 bases. The CDR3 protein is CASADKRLWGNSPLHF. The bases are TGTGCCAGTGCCGATAAAAGGCTTTGGGGGAATTCACCCCTCCACTTT.